These T cell receptor beta chains were read from a single sample in a study of regulatory T cells in long-lasting Graves disease. In TCRdb, the multiplex PCR reads were re-called with MiXCR into one record per CDR3 protein. The repertoire holds a few hundred thousand distinct CDR3 sequences, with 20% to 25% as singletons. Here the sequenced sample was peripheral blood mononuclear cells (PBMCs), taken when the disease was refractory, from a patient treated with antithyroid drugs. These receptors came from a female donor with Graves disease. Each CDR3 is given with its conserved first and last residue. D genes are given only for firm matches. Size values are once, few and many counts, or a class for expanded clones, and some rows have none.

d_gene: TRBD2; abundance: -; v_gene: TRBV6-9; len: 16; j_gene: TRBJ2-2; CDR3nt: TGTGCCAGCAGTTATGACCTAGCGGGAGGTCCCGGGGAGCTGTTTTTT; CDR3aa: CASSYDLAGGPGELFF
d_gene: TRBD2; abundance: few; v_gene: TRBV7-2; len: 20; j_gene: TRBJ2-6; CDR3nt: TGTGCCAGCAGCTTATCCCTACTAGCGGGACTCTTCTCTGGGGCCAACGTCCTGACTTTC; CDR3aa: CASSLSLLAGLFSGANVLTF
d_gene: TRBD1; abundance: many; v_gene: TRBV18; len: 14; j_gene: TRBJ2-5; CDR3nt: TGTGCCAGCTCACCGACAGGGCCCCAAGAGACCCAGTACTTC; CDR3aa: CASSPTGPQETQYF
d_gene: TRBD2; abundance: -; v_gene: TRBV11-3; len: 15; j_gene: TRBJ2-1; CDR3nt: TGTGCCAGGGGTCCCGGGGGGAGGGTAAGAAGTGAGCAGTTCTTC; CDR3aa: CARGPGGRVRSEQFF
d_gene: -; abundance: -; v_gene: TRBV5-1; len: 13; j_gene: TRBJ1-2; CDR3nt: TGCGCCAGCAGCCACAACACGAACTATGGCTACACCTTC; CDR3aa: CASSHNTNYGYTF
d_gene: TRBD2; abundance: -; v_gene: TRBV5-1; len: 16; j_gene: TRBJ2-2; CDR3nt: TGCGCCAGCAGCCTAAGTACTAGCGGGAACACCGGGGAGCTGTTTTTT; CDR3aa: CASSLSTSGNTGELFF
d_gene: TRBD2; abundance: -; v_gene: TRBV5-6; len: 16; j_gene: TRBJ2-7; CDR3nt: TGTGCCAGCAGCTTGGGACTAGCGGGAGGTCTCCACGAGCAGTACTTC; CDR3aa: CASSLGLAGGLHEQYF
d_gene: -; abundance: few; v_gene: TRBV24-1; len: 12; j_gene: TRBJ1-5; CDR3nt: TGTGCCACCAGTGTCCCGGACAGACCCCAGCATTTT; CDR3aa: CATSVPDRPQHF
d_gene: -; abundance: -; v_gene: TRBV12-3/TRBV12-4; len: 15; j_gene: TRBJ2-5; CDR3nt: TGTGCCAGCAGTTTAGGGGGCACGTCCTACAATGAGCAGTACTTC; CDR3aa: CASSLGGTSYNEQYF
d_gene: -; abundance: -; v_gene: TRBV9; len: 16; j_gene: TRBJ2-2; CDR3nt: TGTGCCAGCAGCGTAAGGGGGGATGCGAACACCGGGGAGCTGTCTTTT; CDR3aa: CASSVRGDANTGELSF
d_gene: TRBD1; abundance: -; v_gene: TRBV5-1; len: 14; j_gene: TRBJ2-7; CDR3nt: TGCGCCAGCAGTTTGACAGGGGGGAACTACGAGCAGTACTTC; CDR3aa: CASSLTGGNYEQYF
d_gene: -; abundance: -; v_gene: TRBV29-1; len: 13; j_gene: TRBJ2-3; CDR3nt: TGCAGCGGATACCTCCAGGTGACAGATACGCAGTATTTT; CDR3aa: CSGYLQVTDTQYF
d_gene: -; abundance: many; v_gene: TRBV20-1; len: 12; j_gene: TRBJ1-1; CDR3nt: TGCAGTGCTAGAGATCGAGCAACTGAAGCTTTCTTT; CDR3aa: CSARDRATEAFF
d_gene: TRBD1; abundance: few; v_gene: TRBV6-1; len: 14; j_gene: TRBJ2-5; CDR3nt: TGTGCCAGCAGGAGGACAGGGGGCCAAGAGACCCAGTACTTC; CDR3aa: CASRRTGGQETQYF
d_gene: -; abundance: many; v_gene: TRBV12-3/TRBV12-4; len: 13; j_gene: TRBJ1-2; CDR3nt: TGTGCCAGCACCCACGGGGAAGGCTACGGCTACACCTTC; CDR3aa: CASTHGEGYGYTF
d_gene: TRBD1; abundance: once; v_gene: TRBV10-3; len: 13; j_gene: TRBJ1-5; CDR3nt: TGTGCCATTGCTGACAGGGAGGATCAGCCCCAGCATTTT; CDR3aa: CAIADREDQPQHF
d_gene: -; abundance: -; v_gene: TRBV5-1; len: 13; j_gene: TRBJ2-5; CDR3nt: TGCGCCAGCAGCTTGCCCGGGGAAGAGACCCAGTACTTC; CDR3aa: CASSLPGEETQYF
d_gene: -; abundance: -; v_gene: TRBV6-1; len: 15; j_gene: TRBJ2-7; CDR3nt: TGTGCCAGCAGAGGTTGGGACGGCCAATCCTACGAGCAGTACTTC; CDR3aa: CASRGWDGQSYEQYF
d_gene: -; abundance: -; v_gene: TRBV6-5; len: 15; j_gene: TRBJ2-5; CDR3nt: TGTGCCAGCAGTTACTCGAGACAGGCCCAAGAGACCCAGTACTTC; CDR3aa: CASSYSRQAQETQYF
d_gene: -; abundance: many; v_gene: TRBV7-9; len: 13; j_gene: TRBJ1-2; CDR3nt: TGTGCCAGCAGCTTAGGCAGGGACGATGGCTACACCTTC; CDR3aa: CASSLGRDDGYTF
d_gene: -; abundance: -; v_gene: TRBV5-5; len: 15; j_gene: TRBJ1-4; CDR3nt: TGTGCCAGCAGCCCCCAACAGGCAACTAATGAAAAACTGTTTTTT; CDR3aa: CASSPQQATNEKLFF
d_gene: TRBD1; abundance: many; v_gene: TRBV10-3; len: 16; j_gene: TRBJ1-5; CDR3nt: TGTGCCATCAGCGCCTTCCAGGGACAGCTAAATCAGCCCCAGCATTTT; CDR3aa: CAISAFQGQLNQPQHF
d_gene: TRBD1; abundance: -; v_gene: TRBV18; len: 15; j_gene: TRBJ2-7; CDR3nt: TGTGCCAGCTCAGCCGGGGGGACAGGGTCCTACGAGCAGTACTTC; CDR3aa: CASSAGGTGSYEQYF
d_gene: -; abundance: -; v_gene: TRBV10-2; len: 12; j_gene: TRBJ2-5; CDR3nt: TGCGCCAGCAGTGAAAGGGGGGAGACCCAGTACTTC; CDR3aa: CASSERGETQYF